This T cell receptor beta chain was recovered during a study of blood T cells in healthy people across ages. Notes on the study in general: Estimates drawn from one million T cells were deemed to understate diversity. Reliance upon unsorted PBMCs precluded definitive naive versus antigen-experienced comparison.

Aged about 6 to 90, donors were systemically healthy Caucasians from Russia. With a J-beta primer mix and a sample-barcoded 5' primer, a second PCR ran 7 to 11 cycles. Each CDR3 protein gets one entry after TCRdb re-called the 5' RACE reads with MiXCR. This sample has fewer than 2,000,000 distinct CDR3 sequences, with roughly two fifths found just once. Regarding this clonotype: The antigen remains undetermined.

This CDR3 contains 16 residues. The germline CDR1 and CDR2 sequences are MNHNY and SVGAGI (reference sequence). Trimming removed 0 bases at V and 5 bases at J, with 16 bases between. This chain uses TRBV6-6 with TRBJ2-5; unclear D gene. The sequence was collected from a human donor in good health. The sample consisted of blood. In DNA, the CDR3 is TGTGCCAGCAGTTACTCATCGTCGAGCACCGGGGAGACCCAGTACTTC. This codes for CASSYSSSSTGETQYF.